This T cell receptor beta chain appears in the sequencing data of a study of OX40 agonist ivuxolimab in advanced cancers. Overall study results and limits: Among the lowest peripheral clonal expansion occurred in 0.1-3.0 mg/kg partial responders. The study observed clonal expansion of CD4+ and CD8+ blood T cells by week 6 at 0.1 to 3.0 mg/kg.

The investigators sampled blood at baseline, at cycle 4 day 1, and at cycle 7 day 1. Deletions cut 0 bases from V and 6 bases from J, with 11 bases between. The germline V gene has CDR1 LGHNA and CDR2 YSLEER. The CDR3 consists of 14 residues. Comments on this clone: No antigen is known for it.

Profiled with immunoSEQ multiplex PCR; TCRdb holds only in-frame clones, not every one. The sample lists 65,000 to 85,000 clones, 65% to 90% occurring once. The rearrangement links TRBV4-3 to TRBJ1-1; D gene unclear. The TCR was taken from an adult with an advanced solid tumor such as melanoma, head and neck, liver or kidney cancer. Sequenced here: CD4+ or CD8+ T cells sorted from blood, sampled in a trial of the OX40 agonist ivuxolimab. The CDR3 DNA is TGCGCCAGCAGCCAAGAAACGAGCGCTGCTGAAGCTTTCTTT. Amino acid sequence: CASSQETSAAEAFF.